This T cell receptor beta chain was observed in a study of cytomegalovirus exposure and HLA in healthy donors. The CDR3 totals 14 residues. CDR1 and CDR2 (germline): SGDLS, YYNGEE. Unmatched junction bases numbered 1, after V lost 3 bases and J lost 4 bases. PCR used 60 Vbeta primers and 13 Jbeta primers. Repertoires were generated with immunoSEQ multiplex PCR, while TCRdb's copy carries only in-frame clones and drops some. The sample has 150,000 to 200,000 clones; less than 90% are singletons. The receptor was isolated from a young man in good health and CMV-seronegative. The J gene is TRBJ2-1, the V gene TRBV9, with 10 bases identical to TRBD2. The source material was PBMCs. CDR3 in DNA: TGTGCCAGCAGCGGACTAGCGGGTTACAATGAGCAGTTCTTC. Translating it yields CASSGLAGYNEQFF.